A single sample is the source of the 20 T cell receptor beta chains below, sequenced in a study of human T cells and chemical hapten exposure. TCRdb re-called the RACE reads with MiXCR, one entry per CDR3 protein. The sample yields around 380,000 distinct CDR3 sequences, more than 4.5% seen once. Stated time point: patch test 1, 2 weeks after DPC sensitization. Described treatment: therapeutic diphenylcyclopropenone sensitization with weekly scalp DPC. This specimen consisted of whole blood, obtained in connection with sensitization to the hapten diphenylcyclopropenone (DPC). Receptor source: a woman between 50 and 59 years old with alopecia areata. Some clones in this sample may be carry-over from other donors' samples.

This clonotype occurred many times. The chain is built from TRBV30 and TRBJ2-1; D call uncertain. The CDR3 length is 14 residues. V was pared by 2 bases and J by 0 bases, with 8 bases between. Germline V gives CDR1 GTSNPN, CDR2 SVGIG (reference sequence). The CDR3 loop is CAWSRQNSYNEQFF. For the CDR3, the DNA is TGTGCCTGGAGTCGGCAGAACTCCTACAATGAGCAGTTCTTC.

This clonotype was seen repeatedly, ten times or more. The chain carries TRBV6-5 and TRBJ1-2; D call uncertain. This CDR3 is built from 15 residues. The V end was cut by 6 bases, the J end by 6 bases, with 20 bases between. Germline CDR1 is MNHEY and CDR2 is SVGAGI. CDR3 sequence (DNA): TGTGCCAGCAGGATGACGGTTCGAAATAGCAATGGCTACACCTTC. Translated, it gives CASRMTVRNSNGYTF.

This clonotype was seen ten or more times. The rearrangement joins TRBV6-2 or TRBV6-3 to TRBJ1-1; 7 bases align to TRBD1. This CDR3 region has 16 residues. Germline V lookup: CDR1 MNHEY, CDR2 SVGEGT. Trimming removed 2 bases from V and 1 base from J; junction bases left unmatched: 7. The CDR3 region has the DNA TGTGCCAGCAGTTACAGGCAGGGGGTTCCGAACACTGAAGCTTTCTTT. It yields the protein CASSYRQGVPNTEAFF.

This clonotype was recorded a few times. This chain links TRBV12-3 or TRBV12-4 with TRBJ2-2; 9 bases are a match to TRBD2. The CDR3 is made up of 14 amino acids. V was clipped by 6 bases and J by 5 bases; unmatched bases: 4. As DNA, the CDR3 is TGTGCCAGCAGCCCTAGCGGGGTTACCGGGGAGCTGTTTTTT. Translating gives CASSPSGVTGELFF.

This clonotype has a count of ten or more. The chain combines TRBV7-2 with TRBJ1-5; D not certain. V shed 5 bases and J shed 6 bases, with 17 bases lying between them. Looked up from germline, CDR1 is SGHTA and CDR2 is FQGNSA. There are 15 residues in the CDR3. This chain's CDR3 is CASSPFPRAPQPQHF. The CDR3 DNA reads as TGTGCCAGCAGCCCCTTCCCGAGGGCCCCTCAGCCCCAGCATTTT.

J is TRBJ2-7 and V is TRBV12-3 or TRBV12-4; the match to TRBD2 covers 9 bases. This CDR3 contains 15 residues. With 4 bases clipped from V and 7 bases from J, the junction kept 11 bases outside the gene matches. The CDR3 coding sequence is TGTGCCAGCAGTTCTTCTAGCGGGGCCGGGTGGGAGCAGTACTTC. This gives the protein CASSSSSGAGWEQYF.

The V call is TRBV6-6, the J call TRBJ2-3; 10 bases align to TRBD2. CDR1 and CDR2 (germline): MNHNY, SVGAGI (reference sequence). The CDR3 is 15 residues long. V shed 5 bases, J shed 4 bases, and the junction held 6 bases outside the gene matches. The CDR3 bases are TGTGCCAGCAGTCTCTCAGCGGGGGGGGCAGATACGCAGTATTTT. Encoded protein: CASSLSAGGADTQYF.

The chain combines TRBV6-5 with TRBJ2-6; 8 bases fit TRBD2. Germline values: CDR1 MNHEY, CDR2 SVGAGI. V shed 2 bases and J 4 bases; nucleotides not matched to a gene: 16. The CDR3 totals 20 residues. CDR3 loop: CASSYPLLAGLIPGANVLTF. CDR3 nucleotide sequence: TGTGCCAGCAGTTACCCGCTTCTAGCGGGTCTTATCCCCGGGGCCAACGTCCTGACTTTC.

This clonotype was recorded many times. The chain joins TRBV7-8 to TRBJ2-7; possibly TRBD1 for D (5 bases). CDR1 is SGHVS, CDR2 FQNEAQ, per germline. Trimming removed 1 base from V and 5 bases from J, with 15 bases in between. The CDR3 is made up of 15 amino acids. The CDR3 spells CASSLDPRVLHEQYF. In DNA form, the CDR3 reads TGTGCCAGCAGCTTAGATCCCAGGGTATTGCACGAGCAGTACTTC.

There are many counts of this clonotype. J is TRBJ1-2 and V is TRBV29-1; D is possibly TRBD1 (6 bases). Trimming stripped 5 bases from V and 9 bases from J, with 13 bases between. Germline assignment: CDR1 SQVTM and CDR2 ANQGSEA. This CDR3 contains 11 residues. CDR3 nucleotides: TGCAGCGTTTCCAGGGGTATGAGCTACACCTTC. Translating gives CSVSRGMSYTF.

This clonotype was seen a few times. The chain links TRBV7-2 to TRBJ2-3, with TRBD2 identical over 8 bases. After removal of 2 bases from V and 0 bases from J, the junction contained 10 bases not matched to a gene. From germline, CDR1 is SGHTA and CDR2 FQGNSA. The CDR3 is 18 amino acids. CDR3 protein: CASSLKAGEGFSTDTQYF. The CDR3 nucleotides read TGTGCCAGCAGCTTAAAAGCGGGAGAGGGTTTTAGCACAGATACGCAGTATTTT.

This clonotype came up a few times. V and J are TRBV10-3 and TRBJ2-1, with D possibly matching TRBD1 (7 bases). CDR1 and CDR2 from the germline V gene are ENHRY and SYGVKD. Trimming shortened V by 2 bases and J by 4 bases, and 12 bases separated the two germline ends. This CDR3 has 15 residues. CDR3 DNA: TGTGCCATCAGTGAGCGCGGGACAGCTTACAATGAGCAGTTCTTC. Amino acids: CAISERGTAYNEQFF.

There are many counts of this clonotype. V and J are TRBV6-1 and TRBJ1-2, with D perhaps matching TRBD1 (5 bases). In germline, CDR1 is MNHNS, CDR2 SASEGT. The CDR3 contains 14 residues. V dropped 2 bases and J dropped 4 bases, with 11 bases sitting between them. The CDR3 nucleotides read TGTGCCAGCAGTGAACAGGGCAGGAGCTATGGCTACACCTTC. Encoded protein: CASSEQGRSYGYTF.

The chain employs TRBV28 and TRBJ2-5; 8 nucleotides line up with TRBD2. Germline lookup yields CDR1 MDHEN and CDR2 SYDVKM. Trimming took 3 bases from V and 1 from J; bases not matched to a gene: 7. The CDR3 is 16 amino acids. The CDR3 DNA sequence: TGTGCCAGCAGTTTTGTGGCGGGAGGAATCCAAGAGACCCAGTACTTC. It codes for CASSFVAGGIQETQYF.

This clonotype was detected many times. This chain connects TRBV2 to TRBJ1-1; no definite D call. Trimming took off 3 bases at V and 3 bases at J, with 11 bases between the two ends. CDR3 length: 14 residues. The V gene's germline CDR1 is SNHLY and CDR2 FYNNEI. The CDR3 loop is CASSEAEEYTEAFF. In nucleotides, the CDR3 is TGTGCCAGCAGTGAGGCGGAAGAGTACACTGAAGCTTTCTTT.

The table lists this clonotype with a few counts. The chain has TRBV5-1 and TRBJ2-5, with unresolved D. Germline CDR1 and CDR2: SGHRS and YFSETQ. V was pared by 2 bases and J by 0 bases, with 2 bases between. This CDR3 region has 12 residues. In DNA, the CDR3 is TGCGCCAGCAGCTTCCACCAAGAGACCCAGTACTTC. Translated: CASSFHQETQYF.

Ten or more counts support this clonotype. V gene TRBV5-1 combines with J gene TRBJ1-6; D is ambiguous. The CDR3 totals 14 residues. Germline V gene sequence: CDR1 SGHRS, CDR2 YFSETQ. Trimming stripped 4 bases from V and 7 bases from J, with 12 bases between. The CDR3 region is CASSPDGQNSPLHF. DNA of the CDR3: TGCGCCAGCAGCCCGGACGGTCAGAATTCACCCCTCCACTTT.

As to this clonotype: A much more abundant neighbour one base away suggests this may be a read error. The chain uses TRBV6-1 and TRBJ2-5, with D maybe TRBD1 (6 bases). CDR3 length: 15 residues. In germline, CDR1 is MNHNS, CDR2 SASEGT. In nucleotides, the CDR3 is TGTGCCAGCAGGGAGGCGGCAGGGGCCCAAGAGACCAAGTACTTC. Its translation: CASREAAGAQETKYF.

The rearrangement links TRBV28 to TRBJ1-5, with 11 bases aligning to TRBD1. Germline values: CDR1 MDHEN, CDR2 SYDVKM. The CDR3 covers 15 residues. The J segment lost 8 bases and the V segment lost 3 bases, leaving 6 bases of the junction unmatched. The CDR3 here is CASSFSGQGEKPQHF. CDR3 nucleotides: TGTGCCAGCAGTTTCTCGGGACAGGGGGAAAAGCCCCAGCATTTT.

This chain connects TRBV10-3 to TRBJ1-4; weak D call: TRBD1 (5 bases). Germline V gene sequence: CDR1 ENHRY, CDR2 SYGVKD. Trimming stripped 2 bases from V and 8 bases from J, with 12 bases between. The CDR3 consists of 14 residues. The CDR3 sequence is CAISEGAGGEKLFF. The CDR3 DNA reads as TGTGCCATCAGTGAGGGGGCTGGGGGAGAAAAACTGTTTTTT.